The source of this TCR beta chain is a study of blood T cell repertoires in COVID-19. Study overall: In each case, the material was cDNA or gDNA derived from T cells, B-cell-depleted T cells, or PBMCs.

J was trimmed by 0 bases and V by 3 bases; bases with no gene match: 8. CDR1 SGHTA and CDR2 FQGNSA come from the germline V gene. The CDR3 runs to 18 residues. Only one count was recorded for this clone. In the authors' methods: Amplification of reference gene primers provided the estimated nucleated cell counts. The protocol was immunoSEQ multiplex PCR, while the TCRdb copy is restricted to in-frame clones and leaves out a portion. The DNA gave D and trimming, while V, J and clone size come from that table. The sample holds 160,000 or so clones, roughly 87% seen once. This clonotype was sampled from a woman aged 45-60 years with acute or convalescent COVID-19. Sequenced material: peripheral blood. This chain joins TRBV7-2 and TRBJ2-7; 13 bases agree with TRBD2. CDR3 nucleotides: TGTGCCAGCAGCTTCCCCGGGACTAGCGGGACCGTCTCCTACGAGCAGTACTTC. Amino acid sequence: CASSFPGTSGTVSYEQYF.